Shown below are 27 T cell receptor beta chains from a single sample sequenced in a study of blood T cell repertoires in COVID-19. Sequencing was performed with immunoSEQ multiplex PCR; in TCRdb, only in-frame clones are kept and a portion is missing. The table has some 150,000 clones, roughly three quarters seen once. Material for sequencing was peripheral blood. These receptor sequences come from a man aged 55 to 70 with acute or convalescent COVID-19.

This clone occurred a few times. The chain employs TRBV7-2 and TRBJ2-5; 7 bases map to TRBD1. CDR3 size: 19 residues. With 1 base clipped from V and 2 bases from J, the junction kept 16 bases outside the gene matches. In germline, CDR1 is SGHTA, CDR2 FQGNSA. CDR3 DNA sequence: TGTGCCAGCAGCTTAGTGGGACAGTCACCATCAACTCCTCAAGAGACCCAGTACTTC. This encodes CASSLVGQSPSTPQETQYF. Complete variable domain (other parts from reference TRBV7-2 and TRBJ2-5): GAGVSQSPSNKVTEKGKDVELRCDPISGHTALYWYRQSLGQGLEFLIYFQGNSAPDKSGLPSDRFSAERTGGSVSTLTIQRTQQEDSAVYLCASSLVGQSPSTPQETQYFGPGTRLLVL.

This chain links TRBV29-1 with TRBJ2-1; 12 bases are a match to TRBD2. The CDR3 extends over 14 amino acids. Per germline, CDR1 SQVTM and CDR2 ANQGSEA. With 1 base clipped from V and 8 bases from J, the junction kept 3 bases outside the gene matches. The CDR3 protein is CSVEGLAGADEQFF. For the CDR3, the DNA is TGCAGCGTTGAAGGACTAGCGGGAGCCGATGAGCAGTTCTTC.

The chain recombines TRBV11-2 with TRBJ2-7; tentative D call: TRBD2 (6 bases). Trimming took off 1 base at V and 4 bases at J, with 8 bases between the two ends. This CDR3 has 13 amino acids. Germline V lookup: CDR1 SGHAT, CDR2 FQNNGV. The CDR3 loop is CASSLVSGYEQYF. CDR3 nucleotide sequence: TGTGCCAGCAGCTTAGTTAGCGGATACGAGCAGTACTTC. Using reference TRBV11-2 and TRBJ2-7 for the parts outside the CDR3, the full variable domain is EAGVAQSPRYKIIEKRQSVAFWCNPISGHATLYWYQQILGQGPKLLIQFQNNGVVDDSQLPKDRFSAERLKGVDSTLKIQPAKLEDSAVYLCASSLVSGYEQYFGPGTRLTVT.

About this clone itself: An end of the junction differs from the germline gene, which may be a read error. The genes are TRBV7-9 and TRBJ2-5; 7 bases fit TRBD2. CDR3 length equals 14 residues. Germline assignment: CDR1 SEHNR and CDR2 FQNEAQ (reference sequence). CDR3 region: CASSSSPSGSPFHF. CDR3 DNA: TGTGCCAGCAGCTCTAGTCCTAGCGGATCCCCCTTTCACTTC.

The rearrangement links TRBV7-9 to TRBJ2-2; D gene uncertain. The CDR3 spans 13 residues. CDR1 and CDR2 (germline): SEHNR, FQNEAQ (reference sequence). V dropped 2 bases and J dropped 6 bases, with 7 bases sitting between them. DNA of the CDR3: TGTGCCAGCAGCTTATATGGCCCCGGGGAGCTGTTTTTT. Residues: CASSLYGPGELFF.

The chain is built from TRBV15 and TRBJ2-5, with D maybe TRBD1 (5 bases). V dropped 1 base and J dropped 2 bases, with 11 bases sitting between them. This CDR3 has 15 amino acids. Germline CDR1 is LNHNV and CDR2 is YYDKDF (reference sequence). CDR3 sequence (DNA): TGTGCCACCAGCAGAGTGGGTGACAGACAAGAGACCCAGTACTTC. Its protein is CATSRVGDRQETQYF.

V and J are TRBV29-1 and TRBJ2-7; 10 bases map to TRBD1. The CDR3 consists of 15 residues. Germline V lookup: CDR1 SQVTM, CDR2 ANQGSEA. The ends lost 6 bases at V and 3 bases at J; junction bases unmatched: 11. Here the CDR3 DNA reads TGCAGCGTAAAGGGGGCGGGACAGGGGCGCTACGAGCAGTACTTC. It specifies CSVKGAGQGRYEQYF.

This chain joins TRBV5-1 and TRBJ1-2, with TRBD1 matching 7 bases. The germline V gene has CDR1 SGHRS and CDR2 YFSETQ. The CDR3 spans 16 residues. Unmatched junction bases numbered 12, after V lost 3 bases and J lost 4 bases. CDR3 in amino acids: CASSSSGGGGPYGYTF. CDR3 nucleotides: TGCGCCAGCAGCTCCTCGGGTGGAGGGGGCCCCTATGGCTACACCTTC.

This chain uses TRBV6-5 with TRBJ2-5, with TRBD2 matching 8 bases. V was pared by 3 bases and J by 5 bases, with 5 bases of the junction left unmatched. The CDR3 extends over 14 amino acids. From germline, CDR1 is MNHEY and CDR2 SVGAGI. The CDR3 DNA reads as TGTGCCAGCAGTTATAGCGGGACGAAGGAGACCCAGTACTTC. Residues: CASSYSGTKETQYF.

The chain couples TRBV12-3 or TRBV12-4 to TRBJ2-7; the D gene is possibly TRBD2 (5 bases). Trimming removed 3 bases from V and 0 bases from J, with 6 bases in between. CDR3 length: 13 amino acids. The CDR3 DNA is TGTGCCAGCAGTTTCGGGGTCTCCTACGAGCAGTACTTC. Translated: CASSFGVSYEQYF.

As for this clone: The conserved closing phenylalanine or tryptophan is absent in this CDR3, likely reflecting a read error. The limits of the CDR3 on the DNA are not certain, so only TCRdb's listed CDR3 is given. This chain joins TRBV11-1 and TRBJ2-3; the D call TRBD1 from the table was never checked on the DNA. With termini counted, the CDR3 has 12 amino acids. Germline V gene sequence: CDR1 SGHAT, CDR2 FQDESV (reference sequence). The CDR3 spells CASSPTSGVTGV.

The chain carries TRBV28 and TRBJ1-3; 7 nucleotides line up with TRBD1. In germline, CDR1 is MDHEN, CDR2 SYDVKM. J was trimmed by 0 bases and V by 5 bases; bases with no gene match: 4. This CDR3 has 15 residues. The DNA of the CDR3 is TGTGCCAGCAGTAAACAGGGGCACTCTGGAAACACCATATATTTT. Protein sequence: CASSKQGHSGNTIYF.

This clone turned up a few times. The chain joins TRBV4-1 to TRBJ2-1; unclear D gene. Germline lookup yields CDR1 MGHRA and CDR2 YSYEKL. The CDR3 is 17 residues long. Deletions cut 0 bases from V and 2 bases from J, with 14 bases between. DNA of the CDR3: TGCGCCAGCAGCCAAGACAACGGCGGATCCACCTACAATGAGCAGTTCTTC. Protein product: CASSQDNGGSTYNEQFF.

The table lists this clone with a few counts. The chain joins TRBV3-1 (or the pseudogene TRBV3-2) to TRBJ1-5; D is possibly TRBD1 (6 bases). V was pared by 3 bases and J by 0 bases, with 12 bases between. This CDR3 spans 16 amino acids. The germline V gene encodes CDR1 LGHDT and CDR2 YNNKEL (reference sequence). DNA for the CDR3: TGTGCCAGCAGCCACGGCACAGGGCGTAGCAATCAGCCCCAGCATTTT. Translating it yields CASSHGTGRSNQPQHF.

The CDR3 bases are TGTGCCGGATTGGGACAGGGGGCTTTCACCGGGGAGCTGTTTTTT. Translating gives CAGLGQGAFTGELFF. This chain uses TRBV7-9 with TRBJ2-2; 12 bases agree with TRBD1. This CDR3 spans 15 amino acids. V was clipped by 11 bases and J by 4 bases; unmatched bases: 8. The germline V gene has CDR1 SEHNR and CDR2 FQNEAQ (reference sequence).

The chain joins TRBV12-1 to TRBJ2-3; the D call in the table, TRBD1, was not verified against the DNA. TRBV12-1 is a known pseudogene. This CDR3 is 16 amino acids long. The CDR3 sequence: CASSFRRTESTDTQYF. The CDR3 DNA sequence: TGTGCCAGCAGCTTTAGAAGGACAGAGAGCACAGATACGCAGTATTTT.

The V gene is TRBV5-1, the J gene TRBJ1-4, with TRBD1 matching over 8 bases. In germline, CDR1 is SGHRS, CDR2 YFSETQ. J was trimmed by 6 bases and V by 4 bases; bases with no gene match: 11. The CDR3 extends over 16 amino acids. In DNA, the CDR3 is TGCGCCAGCAGCCAAGGACAGGGAGGTCACCATGAAAAACTGTTTTTT. Translated: CASSQGQGGHHEKLFF.

A few counts support this clone. V usage is TRBV7-6 and J usage is TRBJ2-7; 11 positions match TRBD1. The V and J ends lost 5 bases and 9 bases, in that order; junction bases with no gene match: 9. CDR3 size: 14 residues. Germline CDR1 SGHVS, CDR2 FNYEAQ. The CDR3 DNA reads TGTGCCAGCAGCCCAGTTGTGGACAGGGGGCTGCAGTACTTC. Amino acids: CASSPVVDRGLQYF.

The chain carries TRBV30 and TRBJ2-1; 8 bases are a match to TRBD1. Per germline, CDR1 GTSNPN and CDR2 SVGIG (reference sequence). The CDR3 is 16 residues long. V dropped 3 bases and J dropped 3; count of bases not matched to a gene: 10. The CDR3 DNA sequence: TGTGCCTGGAGACCGATTGGACAGGGCCTCTACAATGAGCAGTTCTTC. It yields the protein CAWRPIGQGLYNEQFF.

Here the CDR3 DNA reads TGCAGCGTTGAAGGAGGGTCAGATACGCAGTATTTT. It is translated as CSVEGGSDTQYF. The chain is built from TRBV29-1 and TRBJ2-3; D is perhaps TRBD2 (5 bases). Germline V lookup: CDR1 SQVTM, CDR2 ANQGSEA. The V end was cut by 1 base, the J end by 4 bases, with 6 bases between. This CDR3 region has 12 residues.

The chain combines TRBV6-5 with TRBJ1-2; 8 positions match TRBD1. J gave up 4 bases and V 5 bases, and 6 bases lay outside the gene matches. Germline V lookup: CDR1 MNHEY, CDR2 SVGAGI. The CDR3 extends over 14 amino acids. Here the CDR3 reads CASSTQGVGYGYTF. Written as DNA, the CDR3 is TGTGCCAGCAGTACACAGGGGGTCGGCTATGGCTACACCTTC.

This clone was seen only a few times. V gene TRBV11-2 combines with J gene TRBJ2-1, with TRBD1 matching over 7 bases. Trimming took 5 bases from V and 6 from J; bases not matched to a gene: 13. Germline lookup yields CDR1 SGHAT and CDR2 FQNNGV. CDR3 length equals 16 residues. CDR3 in amino acids: CASSKTLGTEVNEQFF. The CDR3 coding sequence is TGTGCCAGCAGCAAGACCCTCGGGACAGAGGTCAATGAGCAGTTCTTC. Full variable domain (missing parts from reference TRBV11-2 and TRBJ2-1): EAGVAQSPRYKIIEKRQSVAFWCNPISGHATLYWYQQILGQGPKLLIQFQNNGVVDDSQLPKDRFSAERLKGVDSTLKIQPAKLEDSAVYLCASSKTLGTEVNEQFFGPGTRLTVL.

The chain links TRBV7-6 to TRBJ2-7, with D possibly matching TRBD2 (5 bases). The V end lost 6 bases, the J end lost 7 bases, and 10 bases lay between the germline ends. This CDR3 has 11 residues. Germline V gives CDR1 SGHVS, CDR2 FNYEAQ. The CDR3 spells CASSMGGEQYF. CDR3 nucleotides: TGTGCCAGCAGTATGGGCGGGGAGCAGTACTTC.

The chain couples TRBV6-2 or TRBV6-3 to TRBJ2-7, with a tentative D call TRBD1 (6 bases). Between the trimmed V and J ends, which lost 5 bases and 5 bases, there was a span of 13 bases. The germline V gene encodes CDR1 MNHEY and CDR2 SVGEGT. The CDR3 is made up of 13 amino acids. The CDR3 reads CASSPQGSNEQYF. As DNA, the CDR3 is TGTGCCAGCAGTCCCCAGGGGAGCAACGAGCAGTACTTC.

V is TRBV10-1 and J is TRBJ2-5; possibly TRBD2 for D (6 bases). Looked up from germline, CDR1 is WNHNN and CDR2 is SYGVQD (reference sequence). Trimming took off 6 bases at V and 1 base at J, with 12 bases between the two ends. CDR3 length: 14 amino acids. The CDR3 spells CASSGSWGQETQYF. The CDR3, as DNA: TGCGCCAGCAGCGGGAGCTGGGGCCAAGAGACCCAGTACTTC.

This clone has a single count. CDR3 sequence (DNA): TGTGCCACCAGGAAGACTAGCGGGAGATATACGCAGTATTTT. Residues: CATRKTSGRYTQYF. The V gene is TRBV15, the J gene TRBJ2-3; TRBD2 agrees at 12 bases. The CDR3 spans 14 residues. Germline V CDR1 and CDR2: LNHNV, YYDKDF (reference sequence). V shed 6 bases, J shed 7 bases, and the junction held 5 bases outside the gene matches.

This chain links TRBV2 with TRBJ1-5; unclear D gene. CDR3 length: 14 residues. V lost 2 bases and J 7 bases, leaving 12 bases between the germline ends. Looked up from germline, CDR1 is SNHLY and CDR2 is FYNNEI. As DNA, the CDR3 is TGTGCCAGCAGTGAATCTTCCGCAGGACAGCCCCAGCATTTT. Translation: CASSESSAGQPQHF.